A selection of T cell receptor beta chains follows, all from one sample in a study of Graves' ophthalmopathy and Graves' hyperthyroidism. Each CDR3 protein gets one entry after TCRdb re-called the multiplex PCR reads with MiXCR. The sample comprises about 700,000 distinct CDR3 sequences, under 50% of which are singletons, and more than 3% rests with the top ten. The sequenced material came from peripheral blood. These receptors originate from an adult man with Graves' ophthalmopathy. Each CDR3 is given without its conserved first and last residue.

CDR3: ATSRGGANTGELF; J: TRBJ2-2; length: 13; V: TRBV15
CDR3: ASSSLLTGGGEQY; J: TRBJ2-7; length: 13; V: TRBV6-6
CDR3: ASSATRNEQY; J: TRBJ2-7; length: 10; V: TRBV7-8
CDR3: ASGLAPAYGCT; J: TRBJ1-2; length: 11; V: TRBV12-5
CDR3: ASSELAGPGELF; J: TRBJ2-2; length: 12; V: TRBV2
CDR3: ASNTGTGAYEQY; J: TRBJ2-7; length: 12; V: TRBV25-1
CDR3: AWSRTDTGELF; J: TRBJ2-2; length: 11; V: TRBV30
CDR3: SGGQGSEKLF; J: TRBJ1-4; length: 10; V: TRBV29-1
CDR3: ASSPGGLAGNEQF; J: TRBJ2-1; length: 13; V: TRBV7-3
CDR3: ASSELKGVDTEAF; J: TRBJ1-1; length: 13; V: TRBV12-3/TRBV12-4
CDR3: ASNTAGSNQPQH; J: TRBJ1-5; length: 12; V: TRBV19
CDR3: ASSVWLDQPQH; J: TRBJ1-5; length: 11; V: TRBV2
CDR3: ASSLTFREVNSPLH; J: TRBJ1-6; length: 14; V: TRBV14
CDR3: ASSRTGGLSPLH; J: TRBJ1-6; length: 12; V: TRBV19
CDR3: ASSSGQAVDSPLH; J: TRBJ1-6; length: 13; V: TRBV7-9
CDR3: ASSPWTGVNTEAF; J: TRBJ1-1; length: 13; V: TRBV7-8
CDR3: ASSQDRGRYEQY; J: TRBJ2-7; length: 12; V: TRBV4-2
CDR3: ASSYRTGISEKLF; J: TRBJ1-4; length: 13; V: TRBV6-5
CDR3: ATSRWQSNTEAF; J: TRBJ1-1; length: 12; V: TRBV15
CDR3: SAGTGGPNYGYT; J: TRBJ1-2; length: 12; V: TRBV29-1
CDR3: ASSPDRPQLMKNCF; J: TRBJ1-4; length: 14; V: TRBV12-3/TRBV12-4
CDR3: ASSIGSFPGELF; J: TRBJ2-2; length: 12; V: TRBV6-5
CDR3: SVEVGSNQPQH; J: TRBJ1-5; length: 11; V: TRBV29-1
CDR3: AISVARGHTEAF; J: TRBJ1-1; length: 12; V: TRBV10-3
CDR3: ASSPGRNHRGETQY; J: TRBJ2-5; length: 14; V: TRBV7-9
CDR3: ASSDSAKPQETQY; J: TRBJ2-5; length: 13; V: TRBV25-1
CDR3: ASGWGLRNTEAF; J: TRBJ1-1; length: 12; V: TRBV6-1
CDR3: ASSRGLAGGGETQY; J: TRBJ2-5; length: 14; V: TRBV11-2
CDR3: ASSWTSGHPTGELF; J: TRBJ2-2; length: 14; V: TRBV5-1
CDR3: ASSEVGQLNSPLH; J: TRBJ1-6; length: 13; V: TRBV2
CDR3: ASSQDHDSQTLNTEAF; J: TRBJ1-1; length: 16; V: TRBV7-8